The T cell receptor beta chain described here comes from a study of T cell repertoires in cytomegalovirus infection. TCRdb reprocessed the reads via MiXCR and lists one record per CDR3 protein. The sample yields roughly 180,000 distinct CDR3 sequences, less than 25% seen once. This clonotype came up many times. Antigen specificity is unknown. There are 15 residues in the CDR3. Germline V gene sequence: CDR1 SGHRS, CDR2 YFSETQ. Unmatched junction bases numbered 7, after V lost 4 bases and J lost 4 bases. The sequences come from CD8+ T cells from cultured PBMCs, collected from culture after CMV antigen stimulation. The clonotype was recovered from a human donor in good health (CMV status not recorded). Some clones in this sample may be carry-over from other donors' samples. The chain uses TRBV5-1 and TRBJ2-5; 10 nucleotides agree with TRBD1. CDR3 sequence reads: CASSPVTGGRETQYF. The CDR3 DNA reads as TGCGCCAGCAGCCCCGTGACAGGGGGCCGAGAGACCCAGTACTTC. The entire variable domain, with the rest obtained from reference TRBV5-1 and TRBJ2-5, is as follows: KAGVTQTPRYLIKTRGQQVTLSCSPISGHRSVSWYQQTPGQGLQFLFEYFSETQRNKGNFPGRFSGRQFSNSRSEMNVSTLELGDSALYLCASSPVTGGRETQYFGPGTRLLVL.